This is a list of T cell receptor beta chains from one sample in a study of control samples from healthy donors and cancer patients. TCRdb's table, derived via immunoSEQ multiplex PCR, lists solely in-frame clones and lacks some. In the table there are more than 95,000 clones, around 87% of which are singletons. What was sequenced was PBMCs. The receptors derive from a woman in her forties or fifties with colorectal cancer. The CDR3 runs from the conserved cysteine through the conserved F or W. Fields, in order: V gene, D gene, J gene, clone size, CDR3 DNA, CDR3 protein. The D gene is left open where the match is weak. Not every row has a clone size; where given, it reads once, few, many or a size class.

v_call: TRBV2
d_call: .
j_call: TRBJ1-2
clone_size: .
cdr3_nt: TGTGCCAGCAGTGTAACGAATACTAACTATGGCTACACCTTC
cdr3_aa: CASSVTNTNYGYTF

v_call: TRBV5-1
d_call: .
j_call: TRBJ1-1
clone_size: .
cdr3_nt: TGCGCCAGCAGCTCGTCCTCTATACTGGACACTGAAGCTTTCTTT
cdr3_aa: CASSSSSILDTEAFF

v_call: TRBV30
d_call: .
j_call: TRBJ2-7
clone_size: few
cdr3_nt: TGTGCCTGGACCTCGGACGGCTACGAGCAGTACTTC
cdr3_aa: CAWTSDGYEQYF

v_call: TRBV6-6
d_call: TRBD2
j_call: TRBJ2-7
clone_size: .
cdr3_nt: TGTGCCAGCACTGCGGGAGTGAACTCCTACGAGCAGTACTTC
cdr3_aa: CASTAGVNSYEQYF

v_call: TRBV6-5
d_call: .
j_call: TRBJ1-1
clone_size: .
cdr3_nt: TGTGCCAGCAGCCTCCAAGGGGGATGGGCTGAAGCTTTCTTT
cdr3_aa: CASSLQGGWAEAFF

v_call: TRBV18
d_call: .
j_call: TRBJ1-1
clone_size: .
cdr3_nt: TGTGCCAGCTCACCACCCAATTCGGGGGACACTGAAGCTTTCTTT
cdr3_aa: CASSPPNSGDTEAFF

v_call: TRBV19
d_call: .
j_call: TRBJ2-1
clone_size: few
cdr3_nt: TGTGCCAGTAGTATAGGTGCCAGCTTCAATGAGCAGTTCTTC
cdr3_aa: CASSIGASFNEQFF

v_call: TRBV9
d_call: .
j_call: TRBJ1-3
clone_size: .
cdr3_nt: TGTGCCAGCAGCGTAGGGGCAGGCAGCTCTGGAAACACCATATATTTT
cdr3_aa: CASSVGAGSSGNTIYF

v_call: TRBV19
d_call: .
j_call: TRBJ1-2
clone_size: .
cdr3_nt: TGTGCCAGTAGTATCCGTGGACTCCACTATGGCTACACCTTC
cdr3_aa: CASSIRGLHYGYTF

v_call: TRBV12-3/TRBV12-4
d_call: .
j_call: TRBJ1-5
clone_size: .
cdr3_nt: TGTGCCAGCAGCGTAAATCAGCCCCAGCATTTT
cdr3_aa: CASSVNQPQHF

v_call: TRBV4-1
d_call: .
j_call: TRBJ1-6
clone_size: once
cdr3_nt: TGCGCCAGCAGCCAAGAAATAGGGAGTTATAATTCACCCCTCCACTTT
cdr3_aa: CASSQEIGSYNSPLHF

v_call: TRBV7-8
d_call: TRBD2
j_call: TRBJ2-7
clone_size: .
cdr3_nt: TGTGCCAGCAGCTTAGGGTGGGAGAGCGGGACCCCCTACGAGCAGTACTTC
cdr3_aa: CASSLGWESGTPYEQYF

v_call: TRBV27
d_call: TRBD2
j_call: TRBJ2-1
clone_size: once
cdr3_nt: TGTGCCAGCAAACCGTGGGGGGGAAACAATGAGCAGTTCTTC
cdr3_aa: CASKPWGGNNEQFF